The rows below give T cell receptor beta chains drawn from one sample of a study of blood T cells in healthy people across ages. TCRdb passed the 5' RACE reads through MiXCR, listing each CDR3 protein once. Of some 1.5 million distinct CDR3 sequences detected, 28% appear once; the ten largest clones hold less than 9.5%. Sequencing input: blood. All receptors derive from a woman younger than 45 in good health. CDR3s include the opening cysteine and the closing phenylalanine or tryptophan. The D gene is left open where the match is weak. Clone size is shown for a subset of rows, as once, few, many or a class of expanded clone.

J: TRBJ1-5
size: -
V: TRBV15
D: -
DNA: TGTGCCACCAGCGTCAGGGGCAGGGATCAGCCCCAGCATTTT
CDR3: CATSVRGRDQPQHF

J: TRBJ2-1
size: -
V: TRBV5-1
D: TRBD2
DNA: TGCGCCAGCAGCCCGTGGCTCCTAGCGGGAGGGCCGGGGAATGAGCAGTTCTTC
CDR3: CASSPWLLAGGPGNEQFF

J: TRBJ1-2
size: many
V: TRBV29-1
D: -
DNA: TGCAGCGTTGAACCCGCAGGTTTGGGCTATGGCTACACCTTC
CDR3: CSVEPAGLGYGYTF

J: TRBJ2-3
size: few
V: TRBV7-9
D: TRBD2
DNA: TGTGCCAGCAGCACTAGCGGAAAATCAGATACGCAGTATTTT
CDR3: CASSTSGKSDTQYF

J: TRBJ2-4
size: few
V: TRBV7-2
D: TRBD2
DNA: TGTGCCAGCAGCTTAGCTGTGGTAGCGGGCAAAAACATTCAGTACTTC
CDR3: CASSLAVVAGKNIQYF

J: TRBJ2-2
size: few
V: TRBV7-2
D: -
DNA: TGTGCCAGCAGCTTACTTCCGACGGCGAATTCGAACACCGGGGAGCTGTTTTTT
CDR3: CASSLLPTANSNTGELFF

J: TRBJ1-2
size: few
V: TRBV7-9
D: -
DNA: TGTGCCAGCAGTTCGCAGAATGGCTACACCTTC
CDR3: CASSSQNGYTF

J: TRBJ2-1
size: -
V: TRBV5-1
D: TRBD2
DNA: TGCGCCAGCAGCGAGGCCGGGGGGGACAATGAGCAGTTCTTC
CDR3: CASSEAGGDNEQFF

J: TRBJ2-1
size: -
V: TRBV7-8
D: -
DNA: TGTGCCAGCACCTCTGATAGCGGCCAAGCCTACAATGAGCAGTTCTTC
CDR3: CASTSDSGQAYNEQFF

J: TRBJ2-7
size: few
V: TRBV5-1
D: -
DNA: TGCGCCAGCAGCTTGGAAGTGTATACCTACGAGCAGTACTTC
CDR3: CASSLEVYTYEQYF

J: TRBJ2-3
size: -
V: TRBV20-1
D: TRBD2
DNA: TGCAGTGCTAGAGATGTGCGGGGGGGAGATACGCAGTATTTT
CDR3: CSARDVRGGDTQYF

J: TRBJ2-1
size: -
V: TRBV24-1
D: TRBD2
DNA: TGTGCCACCAGTGACTCGACTAGCGGCTTCTCCTACAATGAGCAGTTCTTC
CDR3: CATSDSTSGFSYNEQFF

J: TRBJ2-5
size: many
V: TRBV12-3/TRBV12-4
D: TRBD1
DNA: TGTGCCAGCAGGGGACAGGGGTCAAGGGAGACCCAGTACTTC
CDR3: CASRGQGSRETQYF

J: TRBJ2-3
size: few
V: TRBV12-3/TRBV12-4
D: -
DNA: TGTGCCAGCAGTTTCAAGGGGGGGTCCACAGATACGCAGTATTTT
CDR3: CASSFKGGSTDTQYF

J: TRBJ2-4
size: few
V: TRBV29-1
D: -
DNA: TGCAGCGTCCCCGAGGCATTAGGGACAATAGCCAAAAACATTCAGTACTTC
CDR3: CSVPEALGTIAKNIQYF

J: TRBJ2-1
size: few
V: TRBV20-1
D: TRBD2
DNA: TGCAGTGCTAGAATAGCGGGGGCGAATGAGCAGTTCTTC
CDR3: CSARIAGANEQFF

J: TRBJ2-1
size: -
V: TRBV12-3/TRBV12-4
D: -
DNA: TGTGCCAGCAGTTCCACTACCCGTGGTCAACAGTTCTTC
CDR3: CASSSTTRGQQFF

J: TRBJ1-4
size: many
V: TRBV6-5
D: TRBD1
DNA: TGTGCCAGCAGTTACTCGGCCGGGACAGGGGGCCTCCCCACTAATGAAAAACTGTTTTTT
CDR3: CASSYSAGTGGLPTNEKLFF

J: TRBJ2-7
size: -
V: TRBV5-1
D: TRBD2
DNA: TGCGCCAGCAGCGCGGGAGGCACTGCCTACGAGCAGTACTTC
CDR3: CASSAGGTAYEQYF

J: TRBJ1-5
size: -
V: TRBV2
D: -
DNA: TGTGCCAGCTCACCTGAGGCCAGCAATCAGCCCCAGCATTTT
CDR3: CASSPEASNQPQHF

J: TRBJ2-7
size: few
V: TRBV6-1
D: TRBD1
DNA: TGTGCCAGCAGTGAGGCACAGGGGGTGAGGCACGAGCAGTACTTC
CDR3: CASSEAQGVRHEQYF

J: TRBJ1-2
size: -
V: TRBV4-1
D: TRBD1
DNA: TGCGCCAGCAGCCCGAATGTACAGGGGGCCAGCTACACCTTC
CDR3: CASSPNVQGASYTF

J: TRBJ2-1
size: few
V: TRBV20-1
D: -
DNA: TGCAGTGCTAGAGATCCGGAGACGGGTACTACAAACAATGAGCAGTTCTTC
CDR3: CSARDPETGTTNNEQFF

J: TRBJ2-3
size: -
V: TRBV28
D: TRBD2
DNA: TGTGCCAGCAGTTTATTGTGGCGTCCGAGCGGGGCGACAGATACGCAGTATTTT
CDR3: CASSLLWRPSGATDTQYF

J: TRBJ2-1
size: few
V: TRBV12-3/TRBV12-4
D: TRBD2
DNA: TGTGCCAGCAGTTTTCCGTTAACGGGGGGGAACGATGAGCAGTTCTTC
CDR3: CASSFPLTGGNDEQFF

J: TRBJ1-6
size: once
V: TRBV6-6
D: TRBD1
DNA: TGTGCCAGCAGTTACTCGGGGGACAGGAATTCACCCCCCCACTTT
CDR3: CASSYSGDRNSPPHF

J: TRBJ2-1
size: many
V: TRBV7-2
D: -
DNA: TGTGCCAGCAGCTTAGATCACAATGAGCAGTTCTTC
CDR3: CASSLDHNEQFF

J: TRBJ2-1
size: many
V: TRBV10-3
D: -
DNA: TGTGCCATCAGTGAGTCGGAGGGGGAGCAGTTCTTC
CDR3: CAISESEGEQFF

J: TRBJ2-7
size: -
V: TRBV7-2
D: -
DNA: TGTGCCAGCAGCAACCGACAGAGTTACGAGCAGTACTTC
CDR3: CASSNRQSYEQYF

J: TRBJ2-7
size: few
V: TRBV30
D: -
DNA: TGTGCCTGGAGTGGGGGGGTAGGGGACGAGCAGTACTTC
CDR3: CAWSGGVGDEQYF

J: TRBJ1-4
size: once
V: TRBV12-3/TRBV12-4
D: -
DNA: TGTGCCAGCAGCCCCGTAGGGATAGGGGAAAAACTGTTTTTT
CDR3: CASSPVGIGEKLFF

J: TRBJ2-1
size: few
V: TRBV11-3
D: TRBD2
DNA: TGTGCCAGCAGCTTAGAAAAGGTAGCGGGAGGGACAGGGAGTGAGCAGTTCTTC
CDR3: CASSLEKVAGGTGSEQFF

J: TRBJ2-3
size: -
V: TRBV14
D: -
DNA: TGTGCCAGCAGCCAAGAAGGCCGGAGCTACACAGATACGCAGTATTTT
CDR3: CASSQEGRSYTDTQYF

J: TRBJ2-7
size: -
V: TRBV20-1
D: TRBD1
DNA: TGCAGTGCCCAGAAACACTCGGGACAGGGCTCCTACAATGAGCAGTACTTC
CDR3: CSAQKHSGQGSYNEQYF

J: TRBJ1-2
size: -
V: TRBV12-3/TRBV12-4
D: -
DNA: TGTGCCGGCAGTTCAGGACAGTGGGCTAACTATGGCTACACCTTC
CDR3: CAGSSGQWANYGYTF

J: TRBJ2-5
size: -
V: TRBV4-1
D: TRBD1
DNA: TGCGCCAGCAGCCAAAAACGAGGGGGCCAACAAGAGACCCAGTACTTC
CDR3: CASSQKRGGQQETQYF

J: TRBJ1-5
size: -
V: TRBV6-2/TRBV6-3
D: TRBD1
DNA: TGTGCCAGCAACCCGACAGGGGGGCATCAGCCCCAGCATTTT
CDR3: CASNPTGGHQPQHF

J: TRBJ2-1
size: many
V: TRBV29-1
D: TRBD2
DNA: TGCAGCGTTAAGCGGGAGATGAATGAGCAGTTCTTC
CDR3: CSVKREMNEQFF

J: TRBJ2-1
size: many
V: TRBV12-3/TRBV12-4
D: -
DNA: TGTGCCAGCAGCCTCGTAGTCGATGAGCAGTTCTTC
CDR3: CASSLVVDEQFF

J: TRBJ2-6
size: many
V: TRBV7-2
D: -
DNA: TGTGCCAGCAGCCCGGGGCCTCAGGGGGCCAACGTCCTGACTTTC
CDR3: CASSPGPQGANVLTF

J: TRBJ2-1
size: few
V: TRBV5-6
D: -
DNA: TGTGCCCCCACTGGAGGGGTGCGGCCCTACAATGAGCAGTTCTTC
CDR3: CAPTGGVRPYNEQFF

J: TRBJ2-2
size: -
V: TRBV7-7
D: TRBD2
DNA: TGTGCCAGCAGTTGGAGCGGGAACGGGGAGCTGTTTTTT
CDR3: CASSWSGNGELFF

J: TRBJ1-2
size: few
V: TRBV12-3/TRBV12-4
D: TRBD1
DNA: TGTGCCAGCAGAAGGGACAGGGTCGGCTATGGCTACACCTTC
CDR3: CASRRDRVGYGYTF

J: TRBJ1-4
size: many
V: TRBV29-1
D: TRBD1
DNA: TGCAGCGTTGACGACAGGGGGCTAAGTGAAAAACTGTTTTTT
CDR3: CSVDDRGLSEKLFF

J: TRBJ2-7
size: many
V: TRBV5-1
D: TRBD2
DNA: TGCGCCAGCAGCTTGATGCTAGCGGGACTCGAGCAGTACTTC
CDR3: CASSLMLAGLEQYF

J: TRBJ2-3
size: many
V: TRBV6-1
D: -
DNA: TGTGCCAGGGGTTCTAACGCCCCAGCAGATACGCAGTATTTT
CDR3: CARGSNAPADTQYF

J: TRBJ2-7
size: -
V: TRBV4-1
D: -
DNA: TGCGCCAGCAGCGAAGTGGTATTTAGCTCCTACAATGAGCAGTACTTC
CDR3: CASSEVVFSSYNEQYF

J: TRBJ2-7
size: few
V: TRBV20-1
D: -
DNA: TGCAGTGCTAGAGCTGAGGGGGTAAGGAACGAGCAGTACTTC
CDR3: CSARAEGVRNEQYF

J: TRBJ2-1
size: few
V: TRBV6-1
D: TRBD2
DNA: TGTGCCAGCAGTGCGACTAGCGGGGGGGCCTACAATGAGCAGTTCTTC
CDR3: CASSATSGGAYNEQFF

J: TRBJ1-2
size: -
V: TRBV5-1
D: -
DNA: TGCGCCAGCAGCCGAACCACGGTCGATGGCTACACCTTC
CDR3: CASSRTTVDGYTF

J: TRBJ2-7
size: -
V: TRBV28
D: TRBD1
DNA: TGTGCCAGCAGTCCTCTCCAAGGACAGGTAATCGAGCAGTACTTC
CDR3: CASSPLQGQVIEQYF

J: TRBJ2-6
size: few
V: TRBV6-2/TRBV6-3
D: -
DNA: TGTGCCAGCAGTTCCGGGACCGACCCTCTCCCTGGGGCCAACGTCCTGACTTTC
CDR3: CASSSGTDPLPGANVLTF

J: TRBJ2-7
size: -
V: TRBV3-1
D: -
DNA: TGTGCCAGCAGCGAATCCTACGGGCAGTACTTC
CDR3: CASSESYGQYF

J: TRBJ2-6
size: -
V: TRBV9
D: TRBD1
DNA: TGTGCCAGCAGCGTCTCGACAGGGGGCTCTGGGGCCAGCGTCCTGACTTTC
CDR3: CASSVSTGGSGASVLTF

J: TRBJ2-7
size: many
V: TRBV5-1
D: -
DNA: TGCGCCAGCAGCCGAACAGGGCTCCCCTACGAGCAGTACTTC
CDR3: CASSRTGLPYEQYF